The 25 T cell receptor beta chains listed next were all sequenced from one sample in a study of early T cells in non-severe SARS-CoV-2 infection. TCRdb independently ran MiXCR on the 5' RACE reads; one entry per CDR3 protein. The table includes about 42,000 distinct CDR3 sequences, over 6% detected once. Sequencing was done on a sample of whole blood. These receptors were obtained from an adult who was a healthcare worker with PCR-confirmed SARS-CoV-2 infection or an uninfected control (not recorded which).

This clonotype appeared many times. V gene TRBV30 combines with J gene TRBJ2-5, with a weak D call TRBD1 (6 bases). CDR1 GTSNPN and CDR2 SVGIG come from the germline V gene (reference sequence). The germline V and J ends were trimmed by 2 bases and 0 bases, with 10 bases remaining between them. The CDR3 runs to 14 residues. The CDR3 DNA reads TGTGCCTGGAGTCAACAGGGATACCAAGAGACCCAGTACTTC. Amino acids: CAWSQQGYQETQYF.

This clonotype turned up a few times. The CDR3 DNA reads as TGTGCCAGCAGCCACCCGGACAGGGGCCCCCGAGGGATGGCTGAAGCTTTCTTT. This sequence encodes CASSHPDRGPRGMAEAFF. The chain recombines TRBV11-2 with TRBJ1-1; 9 bases fit TRBD1. J lost 6 bases, V lost 5 bases, and 19 bases had no gene match. CDR1 is SGHAT and CDR2 is FQNNGV in the germline V gene. CDR3 length: 18 amino acids.

This clonotype was seen a few times. This rearrangement joins TRBV6-2 or TRBV6-3 to TRBJ2-2; D gene uncertain. From germline, CDR1 is MNHEY and CDR2 SVGEGT. The CDR3 consists of 14 residues. Deletions cut 1 base from V and 0 bases from J, with 3 bases between. CDR3 sequence reads: CASSYFANTGELFF. As DNA, the CDR3 is TGTGCCAGCAGTTACTTCGCGAACACCGGGGAGCTGTTTTTT.

In its sample, this clonotype was seen many times. The CDR3 loop is CASSFSPPLYGYTF. The DNA for the CDR3 is TGTGCCAGCAGCTTCAGCCCTCCCCTCTATGGCTACACCTTC. The rearrangement links TRBV7-2 to TRBJ1-2, with D hard to call. This CDR3 is built from 14 residues. With 3 bases removed from V and 4 bases from J, the gap between germline ends came to 12 bases. CDR1 is SGHTA, CDR2 FQGNSA, per germline.

The table lists this clonotype with a few counts. V usage is TRBV5-1 and J usage is TRBJ2-7; 8 nucleotides agree with TRBD1. Germline V gene sequence: CDR1 SGHRS, CDR2 YFSETQ. This CDR3 has 14 residues. The V segment lost 1 base and the J segment 7 bases; nucleotides outside the gene matches: 7. This chain's CDR3 is CASSLFGQGGEQYF. The CDR3 DNA reads TGCGCCAGCAGCTTGTTTGGACAGGGTGGAGAGCAGTACTTC.

This clonotype was picked up a small number of times. The J gene is TRBJ2-1, the V gene TRBV6-2 or TRBV6-3; the D gene is possibly TRBD2 (6 bases). The CDR3 spans 14 residues. CDR1 is MNHEY and CDR2 is SVGEGT in the germline V gene. Trimming took off 1 base at V and 9 bases at J, with 13 bases between the two ends. This CDR3 reads CASSYWLARSEQFF. The CDR3 DNA reads TGTGCCAGCAGTTACTGGCTAGCGCGTAGTGAGCAGTTCTTC.

In its sample, this clonotype was seen many times. CDR3 DNA sequence: TGTGCCAGCAGGAGAACAGGGGGCGGGCAGCCCCAGCATTTT. It translates to CASRRTGGGQPQHF. The genes are TRBV12-3 or TRBV12-4 and TRBJ1-5; 9 bases fit TRBD1. CDR3 length equals 14 residues. J was trimmed by 7 bases and V by 6 bases; bases with no gene match: 7.

This clonotype was recorded at least ten times. One end of the junction fails to match germline, which may point to a read error. The chain has TRBV7-7 and TRBJ2-2, with 7 bases aligning to TRBD2. The CDR3 is 14 amino acids. Germline CDR1 SSHAT, CDR2 FNYEAQ (reference sequence). CDR3 loop: CASSLVAGTGELFF. CDR3 nucleotides: TGTGCTAGCAGCTTAGTAGCGGGCACCGGGGAGCTGTTTTTT.

The chain carries TRBV7-6 and TRBJ2-7, with D perhaps TRBD1 (6 bases). CDR3 length: 15 residues. V was pared by 5 bases and J by 4 bases, with 18 bases between. CDR1 is SGHVS, CDR2 FNYEAQ, per germline. The CDR3 sequence: CASSPGAGETYEQYF. In DNA form, the CDR3 reads TGTGCCAGCAGCCCCGGGGCAGGGGAGACTTACGAGCAGTACTTC.

A few counts support this clonotype. CDR3 protein: CASSFTALVVSPGELFF. DNA for the CDR3: TGTGCCAGCAGCTTCACAGCCCTAGTAGTTAGTCCCGGGGAGCTGTTTTTT. The chain links TRBV6-5 to TRBJ2-2; no clear D. Trimming shortened V by 6 bases and J by 6 bases, and 23 bases separated the two germline ends. The CDR3 is made up of 17 amino acids. Germline loops: CDR1 MNHEY, CDR2 SVGAGI.

The DNA of the CDR3 is TGTGCCACCAGTGATGGCGGGGGGACGGATGAGCAGTTCTTC. Its translation: CATSDGGGTDEQFF. The rearrangement joins TRBV24-1 to TRBJ2-1; 8 nucleotides agree with TRBD2. The V gene's germline CDR1 is KGHDR and CDR2 SFDVKD. The length of the CDR3 is 14 residues. The trim removed 3 bases at V and 8 bases at J, leaving 5 bases unmatched.

In its sample, this clonotype was seen many times. This sequence joins TRBV7-9 and TRBJ1-2; the D is unclear. The CDR3 extends over 12 amino acids. The ends were cut back, 0 bases at V and 6 bases at J, with 5 bases in the middle. Germline V gene sequence: CDR1 SEHNR, CDR2 FQNEAQ (reference sequence). CDR3 nucleotides: TGTGCCAGCAGCTTAGCTCCGGATGGCTACACCTTC. This codes for CASSLAPDGYTF.

This clonotype was picked up a small number of times. J is TRBJ2-3 and V is TRBV11-2; D is unclear. With 4 bases removed from V and 4 bases from J, the gap between germline ends came to 18 bases. Germline V lookup: CDR1 SGHAT, CDR2 FQNNGV. This CDR3 is 16 amino acids long. The CDR3 protein is CASSSPPNPRPDTQYF. The CDR3 bases are TGTGCCAGCAGCTCCCCTCCGAATCCCCGCCCAGATACGCAGTATTTT.

This clonotype was counted a few times. The rearrangement uses TRBV6-4 and TRBJ1-5; D is ambiguous. Germline V gives CDR1 MRHNA, CDR2 SNTAGT. The CDR3 consists of 16 residues. V lost 0 bases and J lost 0, with 9 bases in between. The CDR3 nucleotides are TGTGCCAGCAGTGACTCGAACGGTTATAGCAATCAGCCCCAGCATTTT. Its protein is CASSDSNGYSNQPQHF.

CDR3 region: CASTGVAKNIQYF. In DNA, the CDR3 is TGTGCCAGCACAGGAGTAGCCAAAAACATTCAGTACTTC. The gene calls are TRBV18 and TRBJ2-4, with D tentatively TRBD1 (5 bases). Germline loops: CDR1 KGHSH, CDR2 LQKENI. Trimming cost V 8 bases and J 0 bases, with 8 bases left between them. The CDR3 spans 13 residues.

The table lists this clonotype with many counts. This chain connects TRBV7-8 to TRBJ1-6; unclear D gene. The germline V gene encodes CDR1 SGHVS and CDR2 FQNEAQ. The CDR3 extends over 12 amino acids. The germline V and J ends were trimmed by 1 base and 10 bases, with 5 bases remaining between them. CDR3 sequence reads: CASSLVDSPLHF. The CDR3 nucleotides are TGTGCCAGCAGCTTAGTTGACTCACCCCTCCACTTT.

The chain carries TRBV20-1 and TRBJ2-7; TRBD1 matches at 7 bases. J gave up 0 bases and V 5 bases, and 7 bases lay outside the gene matches. In germline, CDR1 is DFQATT, CDR2 SNEGSKA (reference sequence). The CDR3 sequence is 14 residues long. The CDR3 nucleotides read TGCAGTGCTCAGGACAGGACCAGCTCCTACGAGCAGTACTTC. It specifies CSAQDRTSSYEQYF.

This clonotype appeared a few times. V gene TRBV10-2 combines with J gene TRBJ2-7; D tentatively reads TRBD1 or TRBD2 (6 bases each). V was shortened by 7 bases and J by 2 bases, with 12 bases between the two germline ends. The CDR3 has 13 amino acids. The germline gives CDR1 WSHSY, CDR2 SAAADI. CDR3 nucleotides: TGCGCCAGCACGGGGGCAGTAGCCTACGAGCAGTACTTC. Amino acids: CASTGAVAYEQYF.

In the case of this clonotype: The junction shows a germline mismatch at one end, possibly a read error. This sequence joins TRBV5-1 and TRBJ2-5, with D hard to call. Germline V lookup: CDR1 SGHRS, CDR2 YFSETQ. CDR3 length: 12 residues. CDR3 loop: CTSSLGQETQYF. The CDR3 region has the DNA TGCACCAGCAGCTTGGGACAAGAGACCCAGTACTTC. Full variable domain (missing parts from reference TRBV5-1 and TRBJ2-5): KAGVTQTPRYLIKTRGQQVTLSCSPISGHRSVSWYQQTPGQGLQFLFEYFSETQRNKGNFPGRFSGRQFSNSRSEMNVSTLELGDSALYLCTSSLGQETQYFGPGTRLLVL.

V usage is TRBV5-1 and J usage is TRBJ1-1; D ambiguous. Trimming removed 0 bases from V and 6 bases from J, with 12 bases in between. The germline CDR1 and CDR2 sequences are SGHRS and YFSETQ. The CDR3 spans 14 residues. CDR3 protein: CASSLVEAMAEAFF. CDR3 nucleotides: TGCGCCAGCAGCTTGGTGGAGGCTATGGCTGAAGCTTTCTTT. The entire variable domain, with the rest obtained from reference TRBV5-1 and TRBJ1-1, is as follows: KAGVTQTPRYLIKTRGQQVTLSCSPISGHRSVSWYQQTPGQGLQFLFEYFSETQRNKGNFPGRFSGRQFSNSRSEMNVSTLELGDSALYLCASSLVEAMAEAFFGQGTRLTVV.

The table lists this clonotype with many counts. The chain links TRBV25-1 to TRBJ2-5, with D possibly matching TRBD2 (6 bases). This CDR3 contains 13 residues. Trimming shortened V by 6 bases and J by 2 bases, and 10 bases separated the two germline ends. Per the germline V gene, CDR1 is MGHDK and CDR2 is SYGVNS. CDR3 coding DNA: TGTGCCAGCAGCCCCAGCGGGCAAGAGACCCAGTACTTC. Its protein product is CASSPSGQETQYF.

There are many counts of this clonotype. The V call is TRBV7-3, the J call TRBJ2-2; TRBD1 agrees at 8 bases. This CDR3 has 16 residues. Germline-derived CDR1 and CDR2 are SGHTA and FQGTGA. Germline trimming cut 4 bases from V and 7 bases from J; bases unmatched to any gene: 11. DNA of the CDR3: TGTGCCAGCAGCTCACCCATGACAGGGGTCGGCGGGGAGCTGTTTTTT. This codes for CASSSPMTGVGGELFF.

This chain links TRBV5-4 with TRBJ2-2; D is ambiguous. This CDR3 contains 12 residues. Trimming shortened V by 4 bases and J by 9 bases, and 10 bases separated the two germline ends. The germline V gene has CDR1 SGHNT and CDR2 YYREEE (reference sequence). The DNA of the CDR3 is TGTGCCAGCAGCCCAGACCGTAGGGAGCTGTTTTTT. It encodes CASSPDRRELFF.

This chain joins TRBV12-3 or TRBV12-4 and TRBJ1-5; D call uncertain. V was clipped by 5 bases and J by 5 bases, with 7 bases between them. CDR3 size: 12 residues. The CDR3 nucleotides read TGTGCCAGCAGTGATCTAGATCAGCCCCAGCATTTT. Its protein product is CASSDLDQPQHF.

This clonotype was counted many times. J is TRBJ2-7 and V is TRBV10-3; 11 bases are a match to TRBD2. J was trimmed by 5 bases and V by 3 bases; bases with no gene match: 21. The germline CDR1 and CDR2 sequences are ENHRY and SYGVKD. The CDR3 length is 20 residues. In DNA, the CDR3 is TGTGCCATCAGTGACACCGCCCTTTCATTACTAGCGGGGGCAAGAGACGAGCAGTACTTC. This encodes CAISDTALSLLAGARDEQYF.